This TCR beta chain was retrieved from a study of blood T cells in healthy people across ages. Study in general: Through template switching, about one barcoded beta molecule was captured per two T cells, as measured in model experiments.

Whole-study findings and limits: Strong correlation existed between TCR beta diversity and naive T cell percentage. From one million sequenced T cells, diversity estimates were lower bounds.

For this clonotype: As yet, its antigen is unknown.

Every donor provided approximately 10 milliliters of peripheral blood. A second PCR, run for about 6 to 11 cycles, used a sample-barcoded 5' primer plus a J-beta primer mix. TCRdb passed the 5' RACE reads through MiXCR, listing each CDR3 protein once. The sample yields approximately 1,000,000 distinct CDR3 sequences, under 55% seen once. V lost 3 bases and J lost 2; bases outside the gene matches: 3. The CDR3 extends over 14 amino acids. Looked up from germline, CDR1 is SQVTM and CDR2 is ANQGSEA. The chain has TRBV29-1 and TRBJ2-1, with 8 bases aligning to TRBD2. The source material was blood. The receptor was derived from a woman aged 55-70 years in good health. This CDR3 is CSVDSGKTYNEQFF. Written as DNA, the CDR3 is TGCAGCGTTGATAGCGGGAAGACCTACAATGAGCAGTTCTTC.